This note documents a single T cell receptor beta chain sequence. The repertoire was sequenced with immunoSEQ multiplex PCR; TCRdb's copy has only in-frame clones and lacks some. The sample consists of 250,000 to 350,000 clones, almost 90% of them appearing once. The record originates from a study of blood T cell repertoires in COVID-19. Background on the study: Spain, Italy and the United States supplied samples that represented acute and convalescent COVID-19. T cells, B-cell-depleted T cells, or PBMCs supplied cDNA or gDNA.

Looked up from germline, CDR1 is SGDLS and CDR2 is YYNGEE. This CDR3 is built from 17 residues. V was pared by 3 bases and J by 4 bases, with 11 bases of the junction left unmatched. Study members were between roughly 18 and 100 years old and lived in some 22 US regions. Cohorts were determined from participant-reported clinical history. The sample taken for sequencing was PBMCs or T cells enriched from blood (not recorded which). The rearrangement uses TRBV9 and TRBJ2-1; 9 bases are shared with TRBD2. This clonotype was obtained from a woman younger than 35 with acute COVID-19. CDR3 residues: CASSAGRGGGLYNEQFF. The CDR3 DNA follows: TGTGCCAGCAGCGCAGGGCGGGGGGGCGGTTTGTACAATGAGCAGTTCTTC.